Shown below are 16 T cell receptor beta chains from a single sample sequenced in a study of PD-1 blockade in classical Hodgkin lymphoma. TCRdb's copy holds only in-frame clones and misses some; the assay was immunoSEQ multiplex PCR. The data show approximately 150,000 clones, around 84% seen once. Relapse was seen in all patients after autologous stem cell transplantation, and brentuximab vedotin exposure was variable. Material: peripheral blood mononuclear cells (PBMCs), obtained before the second cycle of nivolumab. These TCRs come from a human donor with classical Hodgkin lymphoma.

The chain is built from TRBV7-6 and TRBJ2-3; TRBD2 is a possible D gene (6 bases). Trimming took off 0 bases at V and 0 bases at J, with 10 bases between the two ends. The CDR3 totals 16 residues. The germline V gene encodes CDR1 SGHVS and CDR2 FNYEAQ. As DNA, the CDR3 is TGTGCCAGCAGCTTAGCATCCGGGACTAGCACAGATACGCAGTATTTT. It specifies CASSLASGTSTDTQYF.

The chain joins TRBV6-6 to TRBJ1-4; 9 bases agree with TRBD1. The ends lost 2 bases at V and 5 bases at J; junction bases unmatched: 3. The CDR3 contains 15 residues. Germline V gene data show CDR1 as MNHNY and CDR2 as SVGAGI (reference sequence). CDR3 in DNA: TGTGCCAGCAGTTACCCCGGACAGGGGAATGAAAAACTGTTTTTT. It specifies CASSYPGQGNEKLFF.

The rearrangement uses TRBV4-3 and TRBJ1-4; a weak D match, TRBD1 (5 bases). V dropped 5 bases and J dropped 4 bases, with 17 bases sitting between them. Germline values: CDR1 LGHNA, CDR2 YSLEER. CDR3 size: 16 residues. CDR3 amino acids: CASSFAGGKYNEKLFF. DNA of the CDR3: TGCGCCAGCAGCTTTGCGGGGGGGAAGTATAATGAAAAACTGTTTTTT.

The chain uses TRBV5-5 and TRBJ1-2, with D hard to call. V was trimmed by 0 bases and J by 6 bases, leaving 9 bases between them. The CDR3 runs to 13 residues. CDR1 and CDR2 (germline): SGHKS, YYEKEE (reference sequence). The CDR3 here is CASSLGVSDGYTF. The CDR3 region has the DNA TGTGCCAGCAGCTTGGGTGTGTCGGATGGCTACACCTTC.

The chain has TRBV5-6 and TRBJ1-4; TRBD1 aligns across 9 bases. CDR1 SGHDT and CDR2 YYEEEE come from the germline V gene. The CDR3 runs 13 residues. Trimming cost V 3 bases and J 8 bases; bases outside gene matches: 2. CDR3 nucleotide sequence: TGTGCCAGCAGCTATGGACAGGGGGAAAAACTGTTTTTT. This sequence encodes CASSYGQGEKLFF. The entire variable domain, with the rest obtained from reference TRBV5-6 and TRBJ1-4, is as follows: DAGVTQSPTHLIKTRGQQVTLRCSPKSGHDTVSWYQQALGQGPQFIFQYYEEEERQRGNFPDRFSGHQFPNYSSELNVNALLLGDSALYLCASSYGQGEKLFFGSGTQLSVL.

This rearrangement joins TRBV27 to TRBJ1-2; 11 bases are shared with TRBD1. The CDR3 contains 17 residues. Trimming cost V 6 bases and J 5 bases; bases outside gene matches: 14. The germline gives CDR1 MNHEY, CDR2 SMNVEV (reference sequence). CDR3 nucleotides: TGTGCCAGCAGCCCCGACGGGACAGGGGGAATGATTTATGGCTACACCTTC. Translated: CASSPDGTGGMIYGYTF.

The CDR3 is CASGSGNPSYNEQFF. Written as DNA, the CDR3 is TGCGCCAGTGGGAGCGGTAACCCTTCTTACAATGAGCAGTTCTTC. This chain joins TRBV5-1 and TRBJ2-1, with a possible D match to TRBD2 (5 bases). The ends were cut back, 8 bases at V and 4 bases at J, with 19 bases in the middle. The CDR3 consists of 15 residues. Germline V gene sequence: CDR1 SGHRS, CDR2 YFSETQ.

The rearrangement links TRBV6-4 to TRBJ2-7; TRBD2 matches at 12 bases. V dropped 3 bases and J dropped 2; count of bases not matched to a gene: 2. This CDR3 is 15 amino acids long. Germline V CDR1 and CDR2: MRHNA, SNTAGT. CDR3 sequence reads: CASSESSGRAYEQYF. The DNA for the CDR3 is TGTGCCAGCAGTGAATCTAGCGGGAGGGCCTACGAGCAGTACTTC.

This clone was counted once. This chain uses TRBV4-3 with TRBJ1-2; a weak D match, TRBD1 (5 bases). The germline V gene encodes CDR1 LGHNA and CDR2 YSLEER. Between the trimmed V and J ends, which lost 0 bases and 6 bases, there was a span of 14 bases. The CDR3 is 15 residues long. The CDR3 DNA sequence: TGCGCCAGCAGCCAAGATAGGGCAGGGAGGCATGGCTACACCTTC. Residues: CASSQDRAGRHGYTF.

As for this clone: The junction does not match germline at one end; this may be a read error. V and J are TRBV7-7 and TRBJ2-2, with 9 positions matching TRBD1. The CDR3 sequence is 15 residues long. Germline V gene sequence: CDR1 SSHAT, CDR2 FNYEAQ (reference sequence). The CDR3 bases are TGTGCTAGCAGCCCGGGACAGGGAGGCACCGGGGAGCTGTTTTTT. Residues: CASSPGQGGTGELFF.

The chain combines TRBV6-5 with TRBJ2-2; unclear D gene. The V gene's germline CDR1 is MNHEY and CDR2 SVGAGI. V was cut by 0 bases and J by 4 bases, with 6 bases left in between. The CDR3 loop spans 14 amino acids. In DNA form, the CDR3 reads TGTGCCAGCAGTTACTCCCGGGCCACCGGGGAGCTGTTTTTT. As protein: CASSYSRATGELFF.

The chain uses TRBV7-2 and TRBJ2-3, with D possibly matching TRBD1 (5 bases). The CDR3 extends over 13 amino acids. V dropped 2 bases and J dropped 6 bases, with 9 bases sitting between them. Germline CDR1 SGHTA, CDR2 FQGNSA. Here the CDR3 reads CASSLWGFDTQYF. CDR3 DNA: TGTGCCAGCAGCTTATGGGGCTTCGATACGCAGTATTTT.

This chain connects TRBV6-6 to TRBJ2-7; TRBD2 matches at 9 bases. The CDR3 spans 15 residues. The V gene's germline CDR1 is MNHNY and CDR2 SVGAGI (reference sequence). Trimming took 0 bases from V and 4 from J; bases not matched to a gene: 4. DNA for the CDR3: TGTGCCAGCAGTTACTCTAGCGGGAGAGCTTACGAGCAGTACTTC. Protein sequence: CASSYSSGRAYEQYF.

The rearrangement joins TRBV10-3 to TRBJ1-6, with unresolved D. CDR1 and CDR2 (germline): ENHRY, SYGVKD. V was cut by 4 bases and J by 7 bases, with 5 bases left in between. This CDR3 region has 12 residues. This CDR3 reads CAISGLNSPLHF. The CDR3 DNA reads as TGTGCCATCAGTGGGTTAAATTCACCCCTCCACTTT.

The genes are TRBV4-1 and TRBJ2-5, with 7 positions matching TRBD2. Germline V gene data show CDR1 as MGHRA and CDR2 as YSYEKL. The CDR3 is made up of 15 amino acids. The trim removed 3 bases at V and 5 bases at J, leaving 9 bases unmatched. CDR3 sequence: CASSHQTSPWETQYF. For the CDR3, the DNA is TGCGCCAGCAGCCACCAGACTAGCCCGTGGGAGACCCAGTACTTC.

The V and J genes are TRBV10-3 and TRBJ2-7; either TRBD1 or TRBD2 may supply D (6 bases each). Trimming took off 10 bases at V and 3 bases at J, with 13 bases between the two ends. CDR3 length: 12 amino acids. From germline, CDR1 is ENHRY and CDR2 SYGVKD. The CDR3 bases are TGTGCCACCACAGGGCGGGGCTACGAGCAGTACTTC. It translates to CATTGRGYEQYF.